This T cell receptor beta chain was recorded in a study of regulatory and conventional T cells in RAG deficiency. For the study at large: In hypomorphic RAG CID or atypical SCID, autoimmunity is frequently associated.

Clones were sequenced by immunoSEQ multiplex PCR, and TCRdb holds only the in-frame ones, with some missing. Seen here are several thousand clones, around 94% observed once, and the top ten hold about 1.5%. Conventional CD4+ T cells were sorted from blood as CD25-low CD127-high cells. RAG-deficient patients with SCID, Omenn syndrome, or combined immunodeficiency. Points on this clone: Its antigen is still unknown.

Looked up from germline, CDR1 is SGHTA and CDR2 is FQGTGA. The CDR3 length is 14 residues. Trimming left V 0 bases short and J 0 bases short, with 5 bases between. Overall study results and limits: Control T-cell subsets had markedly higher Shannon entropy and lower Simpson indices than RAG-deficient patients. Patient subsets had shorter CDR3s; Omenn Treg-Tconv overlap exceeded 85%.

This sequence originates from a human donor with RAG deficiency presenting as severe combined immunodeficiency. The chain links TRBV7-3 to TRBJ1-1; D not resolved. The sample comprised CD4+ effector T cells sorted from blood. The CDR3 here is CASSLTKLNTEAFF. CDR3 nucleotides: TGTGCCAGCAGCTTAACGAAACTGAACACTGAAGCTTTCTTT.